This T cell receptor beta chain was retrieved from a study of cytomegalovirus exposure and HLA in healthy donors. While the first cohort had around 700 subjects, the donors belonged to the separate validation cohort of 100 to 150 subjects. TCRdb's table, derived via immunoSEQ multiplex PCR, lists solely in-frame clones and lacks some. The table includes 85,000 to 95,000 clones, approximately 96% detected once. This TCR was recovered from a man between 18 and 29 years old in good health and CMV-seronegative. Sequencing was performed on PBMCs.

The CDR3 spells CASSTGLQTQYF. DNA for the CDR3: TGCGCCAGCAGCACAGGGCTCCAGACCCAGTACTTC. This chain joins TRBV5-1 and TRBJ2-5, with D possibly TRBD1 on 6 matching bases. The germline V and J ends were trimmed by 4 bases and 6 bases, with 10 bases remaining between them. This CDR3 is 12 amino acids long. Germline-derived CDR1 and CDR2 are SGHRS and YFSETQ.